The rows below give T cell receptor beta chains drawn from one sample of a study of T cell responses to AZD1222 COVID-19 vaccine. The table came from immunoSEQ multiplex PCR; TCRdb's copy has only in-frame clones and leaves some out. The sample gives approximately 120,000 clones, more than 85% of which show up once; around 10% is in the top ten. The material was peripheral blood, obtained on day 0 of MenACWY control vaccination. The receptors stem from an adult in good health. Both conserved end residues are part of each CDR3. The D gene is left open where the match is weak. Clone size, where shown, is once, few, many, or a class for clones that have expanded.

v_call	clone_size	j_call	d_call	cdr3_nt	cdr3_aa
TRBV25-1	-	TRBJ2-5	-	TGTGCCAGCAGTGAACCACAGGGACAAGAGACCCAGTACTTC	CASSEPQGQETQYF
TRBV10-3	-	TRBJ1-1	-	TGTGCCATCAGGTCGGAAGGGACATATATGAACACTGAAGCTTTCTTT	CAIRSEGTYMNTEAFF
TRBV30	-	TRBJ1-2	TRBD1	TGTGCCTGGAGTGCAGGGGGAAACCCGAGTAGCTATGGCTACACCTTC	CAWSAGGNPSSYGYTF
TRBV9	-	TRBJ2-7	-	TGTGCCAGCAGCGTAGGTTCGAGCCAAGCGGCCTACGAGCAGTACTTC	CASSVGSSQAAYEQYF
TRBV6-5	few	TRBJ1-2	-	TGTGCCAGCAGTTACTTCAGGGGCTCTCAAGGCTACACCTTC	CASSYFRGSQGYTF
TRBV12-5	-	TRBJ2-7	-	TGTGCTAGTGGCTCTGCAAGGGGATCCTACGAGCAGTACTTC	CASGSARGSYEQYF
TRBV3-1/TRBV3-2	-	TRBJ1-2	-	TGTGCCAGCAGCCAATACTCTTTCGCGGGGACGGCCGCCGGGCACTATGGCTACACCTTC	CASSQYSFAGTAAGHYGYTF
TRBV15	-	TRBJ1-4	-	TGTGCCACCAGGAAGGGGGACGAAAAACTGTTTTTT	CATRKGDEKLFF
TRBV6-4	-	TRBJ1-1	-	TGTGCCAGCAGTGACTCGAAGGGAACTGAAGCTTTCTTT	CASSDSKGTEAFF
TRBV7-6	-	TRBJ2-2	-	TGTGCCAGCAGCTTAGCCCCAGGGACGAACACCGGGGAGCTGTTTTTT	CASSLAPGTNTGELFF
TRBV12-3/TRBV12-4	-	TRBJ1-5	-	TGTGCCAGCAGTTTGGGTCGTTATCAGCCCCAGCATTTT	CASSLGRYQPQHF
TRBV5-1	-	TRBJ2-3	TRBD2	TGCGCCAGCAGCTTGGCCCAGCGGGGAAGCACAGATACGCAGTATTTT	CASSLAQRGSTDTQYF
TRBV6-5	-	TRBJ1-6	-	TGTGCCAGCAGAGCCGGACACATTAATTCACCCCTCCACTTT	CASRAGHINSPLHF
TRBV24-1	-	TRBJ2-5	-	TGTGCCACCAGTGATCAGCGGACGGACCTCCAAGAGACCCAGTACTTC	CATSDQRTDLQETQYF
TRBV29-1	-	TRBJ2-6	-	TGCAGCGTTTCAGGGGACTCTGGGGCCAACGTCCTGACTTTC	CSVSGDSGANVLTF
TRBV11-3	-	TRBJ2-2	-	TGTGCCAGCAGCTTAGCCAGCAGCGTCGCCGGGGAGCTGTTTTTT	CASSLASSVAGELFF
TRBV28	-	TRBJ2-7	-	TGTGCCAGCAGTTCCGCTTACGAGCAGTACTTC	CASSSAYEQYF
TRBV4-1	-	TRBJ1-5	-	TGCGCCAGCAGCCAACACGACAGGCAAGGTCAGCCCCAGCATTTT	CASSQHDRQGQPQHF
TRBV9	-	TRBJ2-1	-	TGTGCCAGCAGCGCCCACCAGGGGACCCGCGGGCCTGTCAATGAGCAGTTCTTC	CASSAHQGTRGPVNEQFF
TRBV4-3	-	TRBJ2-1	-	TGCGCCAGCAGCCAAGGGGTGCAGATGTCGTACAATGAGCAGTTCTTC	CASSQGVQMSYNEQFF
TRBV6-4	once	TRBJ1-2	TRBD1	TGTGCCAGCAGGGGACAGGGGCATGGCTACACCTTC	CASRGQGHGYTF
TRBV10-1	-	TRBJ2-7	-	TGCGCCAGCAGTGAGCCACTGGCTAAATCCGGGAGTAGCTCTTCCCACGAGCAGTACTTC	CASSEPLAKSGSSSSHEQYF
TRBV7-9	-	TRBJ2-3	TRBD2	TGTGCCAGCAGCTTAGTGCGGGGGAGCGCAGATACGCAGTATTTT	CASSLVRGSADTQYF
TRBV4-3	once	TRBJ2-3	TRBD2	TGCGCCAGCAGCCAAGATTTAACGGGAGGGCCGAGCACAGATACGCAGTATTTT	CASSQDLTGGPSTDTQYF
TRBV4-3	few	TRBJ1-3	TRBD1	TGCGCCAGCAGCCAAGGGACAGGGGAAAAAGGAAACACCATATATTTT	CASSQGTGEKGNTIYF
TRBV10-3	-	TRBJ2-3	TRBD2	TGTGCCATCAGTGAGTCGGGTTCGGTAAGCGGGAACACAGATACGCAGTATTTT	CAISESGSVSGNTDTQYF